This TCR beta chain was sequenced during a study of blood T cell repertoires in COVID-19. Recruits, aged roughly 18 to 100 years, lived in 20 to 30 US areas. Participants' reported clinical history set cohort assignment. Generated by immunoSEQ multiplex PCR, the TCRdb table keeps only in-frame clones and is missing some. Among approximately 250,000 clones listed, 75% to 85% were seen once. The CDR3 is 15 amino acids. The rearrangement joins TRBV21-1 to TRBJ1-1; the listed D gene, TRBD1, was not tested against the DNA. TRBV21-1 is described as a pseudogene. Sequenced sample: PBMCs or T cells enriched from blood (not recorded which). The origin of this receptor is a woman aged 45-65 years with acute COVID-19. The CDR3 loop reads CASSTDRPMNTEAFF. The CDR3 region has the DNA TGTGCCAGCAGCACAGACAGGCCTATGAACACTGAAGCTTTCTTT.